This entry lists 19 T cell receptor beta chains sequenced from one sample in a study of T cells in Graves' hyperthyroidism and ophthalmopathy. RNA transcripts served as the template for amplifying TCR beta CDR3 regions. First-round RT-PCR targeting the TCR CDR3 was performed with the HTBI primer set. TCRdb reanalysed the multiplex PCR reads using MiXCR and keeps one entry per CDR3 protein. The table records 450,000 to 600,000 distinct CDR3 sequences, around 15% of them present only once. Sequences were obtained from blood. The receptors were gathered from a middle-aged woman with Graves' hyperthyroidism.

This clonotype was counted many times. V gene TRBV2 combines with J gene TRBJ2-1, with D perhaps matching TRBD1 (6 bases). Deletions cut 1 base from V and 6 bases from J, with 7 bases between. CDR1 is SNHLY and CDR2 is FYNNEI in the germline V gene. The CDR3 runs 13 residues. CDR3 bases: TGTGCCAGCAGTGAAGGGGACACCAATGAGCAGTTCTTC. Encoded protein: CASSEGDTNEQFF.

Only a few counts were recorded for this clonotype. The chain is built from TRBV9 and TRBJ2-3; D possibly corresponds to TRBD2 (6 bases). The V end lost 3 bases, the J end lost 1 base, and 12 bases lay between the germline ends. The germline gives CDR1 SGDLS, CDR2 YYNGEE. The CDR3 length is 15 residues. The CDR3 coding sequence is TGTGCCAGCAGCGGGTCCCCTAGCGGCACAGATACGCAGTATTTT. It codes for CASSGSPSGTDTQYF.

This clonotype has only a few counts. The genes are TRBV3-1 and TRBJ2-2; 11 bases fit TRBD2. The trim removed 1 base at V and 4 bases at J, leaving 2 bases unmatched. Looked up from germline, CDR1 is LGHDT and CDR2 is YNNKEL (reference sequence). The CDR3 is made up of 16 amino acids. Here the CDR3 reads CASSQGLAGSTGELFF. CDR3 in DNA: TGTGCCAGCAGCCAAGGACTAGCGGGGAGCACCGGGGAGCTGTTTTTT. Full variable domain (remainder filled in from reference TRBV3-1 and TRBJ2-2): DTAVSQTPKYLVTQMGNDKSIKCEQNLGHDTMYWYKQDSKKFLKIMFSYNNKELIINETVPNRFSPKSPDKAHLNLHINSLELGDSAVYFCASSQGLAGSTGELFFGEGSRLTVL.

This clonotype was found many times. CDR3: CSAIGLRGDSSEAFF. The CDR3 bases are TGCAGTGCTATAGGCTTAAGAGGGGATAGTTCTGAAGCTTTCTTT. The chain combines TRBV20-1 with TRBJ1-1; weak D call: TRBD1 (5 bases). The V gene's germline CDR1 is DFQATT and CDR2 SNEGSKA (reference sequence). Trimming removed 4 bases from V and 6 bases from J, with 21 bases in between. The length of the CDR3 is 15 residues.

This clonotype was counted at least ten times. V gene TRBV29-1 combines with J gene TRBJ2-3, with 8 bases identical to TRBD1. Germline V CDR1 and CDR2: SQVTM, ANQGSEA. This CDR3 is built from 15 residues. Germline trimming cut 6 bases from V and 3 bases from J; bases unmatched to any gene: 11. The CDR3 DNA sequence: TGCAGCGTCCAAAGGACAGGGTCCCATACAGATACGCAGTATTTT. This gives the protein CSVQRTGSHTDTQYF.

This clonotype was seen a few times. The V and J genes are TRBV28 and TRBJ2-1; unclear D gene. The V gene lost 10 bases and the J gene lost 5 bases, with 18 bases spanning the gap. The length of the CDR3 is 14 residues. The V gene's germline CDR1 is MDHEN and CDR2 SYDVKM. The CDR3 region is CATLGNYHNNEQFF. The CDR3 DNA follows: TGTGCCACCTTGGGGAACTACCATAACAATGAGCAGTTCTTC.

This clonotype was observed many times. The V gene is TRBV7-9, the J gene TRBJ2-1, with D possibly matching TRBD2 (6 bases). The CDR3 sequence is 16 residues long. V was cut by 2 bases and J by 0 bases, with 11 bases left in between. Germline V gene data show CDR1 as SEHNR and CDR2 as FQNEAQ (reference sequence). The CDR3 DNA reads TGTGCCAGCAGCTTACCCCGGGACTTCTCCTACAATGAGCAGTTCTTC. Translating gives CASSLPRDFSYNEQFF.

The chain links TRBV29-1 to TRBJ1-1; perhaps TRBD1 as D (5 bases). Deletions cut 6 bases from V and 2 bases from J, with 22 bases between. Germline V gives CDR1 SQVTM, CDR2 ANQGSEA. The CDR3 runs to 16 residues. The CDR3, as DNA: TGCAGCGTCGCCCCCTATACAGGCTCAGGAAACACTGAAGCTTTCTTT. Its protein product is CSVAPYTGSGNTEAFF.

This chain connects TRBV20-1 to TRBJ2-1; D gene uncertain. Per the germline V gene, CDR1 is DFQATT and CDR2 is SNEGSKA (reference sequence). V was cut by 0 bases and J by 3 bases, with 15 bases left in between. This CDR3 has 16 amino acids. The CDR3 DNA sequence: TGCAGTGCTAGAGATGTAGGGCTAGTAGGCTACAATGAGCAGTTCTTC. Its protein product is CSARDVGLVGYNEQFF.

This clonotype was counted between two and nine times. The rearrangement uses TRBV20-1 and TRBJ2-1; D remains ambiguous. Trimming took 3 bases from V and 2 from J, leaving 11 bases between them. Germline values: CDR1 DFQATT, CDR2 SNEGSKA (reference sequence). This CDR3 comprises 14 residues. The CDR3 coding sequence is TGCAGTGCTAGTCTGTGGGAAACCTACAATGAGCAGTTCTTC. As protein: CSASLWETYNEQFF.

In its sample, this clonotype was seen many times. The genes are TRBV6-1 and TRBJ2-7; D is perhaps TRBD1 (6 bases). Trimming took 4 bases from V and 5 from J, leaving 15 bases between them. Germline CDR1 reads MNHNS; CDR2 reads SASEGT. The length of the CDR3 is 14 residues. CDR3 nucleotide sequence: TGTGCCAGCAGTGTAAAACAGGGAGCCCACGAGCAGTACTTC. Translation: CASSVKQGAHEQYF.

The rearrangement links TRBV9 to TRBJ2-5; TRBD1 or TRBD2 may be the D gene (6 bases each). Germline CDR1 reads SGDLS; CDR2 reads YYNGEE. The CDR3 spans 15 residues. V dropped 0 bases and J dropped 1 base, with 10 bases sitting between them. The CDR3 sequence is CASSVDEGGQETQYF. DNA of the CDR3: TGTGCCAGCAGCGTAGACGAGGGGGGCCAAGAGACCCAGTACTTC. The variable domain in full, completed from reference TRBV9 and TRBJ2-5, reads DSGVTQTPKHLITATGQRVTLRCSPRSGDLSVYWYQQSLDQGLQFLIQYYNGEERAKGNILERFSAQQFPDLHSELNLSSLELGDSALYFCASSVDEGGQETQYFGPGTRLLVL.

This clonotype was found many times. This chain connects TRBV30 to TRBJ2-2, with D possibly called TRBD1 or TRBD2 (7 bases each). This CDR3 comprises 13 residues. Trimming removed 2 bases at V and 5 bases at J, with 9 bases between. The germline V gene encodes CDR1 GTSNPN and CDR2 SVGIG (reference sequence). CDR3 coding DNA: TGTGCCTGGAGTCAGGGGGGGACCGGGGAGCTGTTTTTT. It codes for CAWSQGGTGELFF.

This clonotype was picked up many times. V gene TRBV20-1 combines with J gene TRBJ2-1; 13 nucleotides agree with TRBD2. The length of the CDR3 is 16 residues. CDR1 is DFQATT, CDR2 SNEGSKA, per germline (reference sequence). The ends lost 5 bases at V and 2 bases at J; junction bases unmatched: 6. CDR3 coding DNA: TGCAGTGCTGAACTAGCGGGAGGGGGTGCCTACAATGAGCAGTTCTTC. Translated: CSAELAGGGAYNEQFF.

This clonotype was recorded a few times. The chain uses TRBV6-1 and TRBJ2-3; D ambiguous. The CDR3 has 12 residues. Germline V lookup: CDR1 MNHNS, CDR2 SASEGT. Trimming shortened V by 9 bases and J by 6 bases, and 13 bases separated the two germline ends. Written as DNA, the CDR3 is TGTGCCAGTTCGTGGGGTCGGGATACGCAGTATTTT. This gives the protein CASSWGRDTQYF.

The table lists this clonotype with many counts. The genes are TRBV28 and TRBJ1-1; unclear D gene. The CDR3 is 13 residues long. Germline V lookup: CDR1 MDHEN, CDR2 SYDVKM. V lost 5 bases to trimming and J lost 4 bases, with 11 bases between them. The CDR3 region has the DNA TGTGCCAGCAGTCCACAGTGGGTCACTGAAGCTTTCTTT. Its translation: CASSPQWVTEAFF.

In this sample, this clonotype turned up a few times. The chain uses TRBV7-2 and TRBJ1-5; 9 bases are shared with TRBD1. The length of the CDR3 is 15 residues. J lost 7 bases, V lost 5 bases, and 9 bases had no gene match. CDR1 is SGHTA and CDR2 is FQGNSA in the germline V gene. CDR3 in DNA: TGTGCCAGCAGCCGAAATACAGGGGGCAGGCAGCCCCAGCATTTT. The encoded protein is CASSRNTGGRQPQHF.

This clonotype has at least ten counts. V and J are TRBV9 and TRBJ2-3; the match to TRBD1 covers 10 bases. The CDR3 loop spans 16 amino acids. V lost 5 bases, J lost 1 base, and 7 bases stayed unmatched. CDR1 and CDR2 (germline): SGDLS, YYNGEE. The CDR3 protein is CASRPPGTGGTDTQYF. In nucleotides, the CDR3 is TGTGCCAGCAGACCCCCCGGGACAGGGGGCACAGATACGCAGTATTTT.

This clonotype was observed a handful of times. The chain links TRBV6-1 to TRBJ1-4; tentative D call: TRBD1 (5 bases). V lost 1 base, J lost 5 bases, and 11 bases lay in between. Germline V gene data show CDR1 as MNHNS and CDR2 as SASEGT. The CDR3 is 15 amino acids. The CDR3 is CASSEVWGGNEKLFF. CDR3 nucleotides: TGTGCCAGCAGTGAAGTTTGGGGGGGGAATGAAAAACTGTTTTTT.